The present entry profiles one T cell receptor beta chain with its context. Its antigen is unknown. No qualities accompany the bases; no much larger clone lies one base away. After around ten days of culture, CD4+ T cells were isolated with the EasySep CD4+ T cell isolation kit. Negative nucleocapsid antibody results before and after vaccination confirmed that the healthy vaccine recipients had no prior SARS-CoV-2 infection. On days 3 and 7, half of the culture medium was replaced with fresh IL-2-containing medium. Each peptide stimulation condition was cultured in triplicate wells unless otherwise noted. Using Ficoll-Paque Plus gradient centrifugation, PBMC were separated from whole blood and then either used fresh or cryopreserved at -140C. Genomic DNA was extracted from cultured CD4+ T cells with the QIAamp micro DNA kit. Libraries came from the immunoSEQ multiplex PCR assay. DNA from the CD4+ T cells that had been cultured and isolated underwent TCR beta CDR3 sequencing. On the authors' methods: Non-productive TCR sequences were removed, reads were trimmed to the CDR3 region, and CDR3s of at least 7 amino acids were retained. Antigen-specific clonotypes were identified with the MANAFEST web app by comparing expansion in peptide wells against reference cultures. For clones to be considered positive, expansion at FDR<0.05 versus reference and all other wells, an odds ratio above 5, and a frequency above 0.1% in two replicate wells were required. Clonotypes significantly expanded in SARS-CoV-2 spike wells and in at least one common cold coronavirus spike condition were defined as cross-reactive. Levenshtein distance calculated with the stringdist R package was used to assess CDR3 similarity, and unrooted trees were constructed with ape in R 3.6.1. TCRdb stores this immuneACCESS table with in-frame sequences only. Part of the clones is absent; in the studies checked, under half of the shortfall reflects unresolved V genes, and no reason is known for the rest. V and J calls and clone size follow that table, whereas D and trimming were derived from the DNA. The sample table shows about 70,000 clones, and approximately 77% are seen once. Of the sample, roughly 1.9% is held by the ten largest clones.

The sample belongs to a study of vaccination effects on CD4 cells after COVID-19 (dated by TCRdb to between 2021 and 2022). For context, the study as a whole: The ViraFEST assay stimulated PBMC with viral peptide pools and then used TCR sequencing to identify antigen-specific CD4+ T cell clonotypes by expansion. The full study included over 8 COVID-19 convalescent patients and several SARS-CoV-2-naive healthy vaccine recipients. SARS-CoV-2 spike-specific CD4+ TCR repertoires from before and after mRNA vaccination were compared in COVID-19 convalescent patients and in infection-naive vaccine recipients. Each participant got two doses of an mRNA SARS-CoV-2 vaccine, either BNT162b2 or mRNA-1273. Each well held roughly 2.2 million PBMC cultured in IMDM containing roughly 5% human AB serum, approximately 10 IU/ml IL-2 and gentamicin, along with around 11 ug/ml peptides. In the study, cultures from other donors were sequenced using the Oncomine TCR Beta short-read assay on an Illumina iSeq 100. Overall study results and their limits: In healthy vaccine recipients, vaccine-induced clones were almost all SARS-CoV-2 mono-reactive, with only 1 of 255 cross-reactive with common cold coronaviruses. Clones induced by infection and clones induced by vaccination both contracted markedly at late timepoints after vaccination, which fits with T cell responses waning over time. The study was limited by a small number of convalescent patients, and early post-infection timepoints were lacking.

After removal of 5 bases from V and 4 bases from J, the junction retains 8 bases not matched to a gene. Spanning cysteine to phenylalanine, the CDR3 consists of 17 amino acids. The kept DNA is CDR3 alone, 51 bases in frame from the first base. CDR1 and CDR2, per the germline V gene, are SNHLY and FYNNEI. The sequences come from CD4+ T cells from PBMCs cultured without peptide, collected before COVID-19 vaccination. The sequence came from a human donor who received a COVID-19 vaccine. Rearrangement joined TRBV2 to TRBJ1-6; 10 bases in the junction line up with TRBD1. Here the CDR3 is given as CASSPRQGAVYNSPLHF. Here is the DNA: TGTGCCAGCAGTCCTCGACAGGGGGCGGTTTATAATTCACCCCTCCACTTT.